The table lists the clone carrying this TCR beta chain with many counts. The length of the CDR3 is 16 residues. The J segment lost 8 bases and the V segment lost 8 bases, leaving 15 bases of the junction unmatched. Time point specified: patch test 1, 2 weeks after DPC sensitization. The treatment was: therapeutic diphenylcyclopropenone sensitization with weekly scalp DPC. MiXCR, run by TCRdb on the RACE reads, gives a single entry per CDR3 protein. The repertoire holds approximately 400,000 distinct CDR3 sequences, with roughly 4.8% as singletons. These data originate in a study of human T cells and chemical hapten exposure.

The starting material was whole blood, obtained in connection with sensitization to the hapten diphenylcyclopropenone (DPC). This clonotype was sampled from a woman in her fifties or sixties with alopecia areata. Some clones in this sample may be carry-over from other donors' samples. The chain links TRBV12-3 or TRBV12-4 to TRBJ1-4; 9 positions agree with TRBD1. The CDR3 protein is CASFSDRGHLQEKLFF. The CDR3 DNA follows: TGTGCCAGCTTTTCGGACAGGGGTCACCTCCAGGAAAAACTGTTTTTT.